The 11 T cell receptor beta chains presented below share a single source sample, sequenced in a study of cytomegalovirus exposure and HLA in healthy donors. Primers for the PCR totalled 60 Vbeta and 13 Jbeta. Sequencing was performed with immunoSEQ multiplex PCR; in TCRdb, only in-frame clones are kept and a portion is missing. Seen here are about 190,000 clones, around 83% observed once, and the top ten hold around 1.7%. Specimen: PBMCs. These receptors were taken from a young woman in good health and CMV-seronegative.

J is TRBJ2-5 and V is TRBV11-3; TRBD2 matches 9 bases. The CDR3 spans 17 residues. Germline V gene sequence: CDR1 SGHNT, CDR2 YENEEA. V lost 7 bases and J lost 1; bases outside the gene matches: 13. The CDR3 nucleotides are TGTGCCAGCACCCAGGGGTCTGTGACTAGCGGCCAAGAGACCCAGTACTTC. Protein: CASTQGSVTSGQETQYF.

This chain uses TRBV5-6 with TRBJ2-3; no clear D gene. Between the trimmed V and J ends, which lost 4 bases and 0 bases, there was a span of 12 bases. CDR1 is SGHDT and CDR2 is YYEEEE in the germline V gene. This CDR3 region has 15 residues. The CDR3 sequence: CASSRMETSTDTQYF. The CDR3, as DNA: TGTGCCAGCAGCCGGATGGAGACTAGCACAGATACGCAGTATTTT.

The V and J genes are TRBV30 and TRBJ2-1; D is possibly TRBD2 (6 bases). CDR3 length: 13 residues. V was cut by 4 bases and J by 7 bases, with 14 bases left in between. The germline gives CDR1 GTSNPN, CDR2 SVGIG (reference sequence). This CDR3 is CAWIDFGGNEQFF. CDR3 bases: TGTGCCTGGATCGACTTCGGAGGGAATGAGCAGTTCTTC.

The chain joins TRBV7-2 to TRBJ1-2; the D is unclear. With 1 base removed from V and 5 bases from J, the gap between germline ends came to 14 bases. This CDR3 contains 15 residues. CDR1 and CDR2 (germline): SGHTA, FQGNSA. CDR3 sequence (DNA): TGTGCCAGCAGCTTAGAGGGCCAGGCGGGGTATGGCTACACCTTC. Encoded protein: CASSLEGQAGYGYTF.

The chain is built from TRBV4-1 and TRBJ2-3, with TRBD2 identical over 7 bases. Germline assignment: CDR1 MGHRA and CDR2 YSYEKL. The trim removed 1 base at V and 2 bases at J, leaving 9 bases unmatched. This CDR3 has 17 residues. The DNA for the CDR3 is TGCGCCAGCAGCCAAGCTCTTTCCGGGACTAACACAGATACGCAGTATTTT. Translation gives CASSQALSGTNTDTQYF.

This chain joins TRBV7-2 and TRBJ2-3, with TRBD2 as a possible D gene (5 bases). The V end lost 2 bases, the J end lost 1 base, and 10 bases lay between the germline ends. The CDR3 is 15 residues long. Looked up from germline, CDR1 is SGHTA and CDR2 is FQGNSA. The CDR3 region is CASSLSDYRTDTQYF. The CDR3 DNA reads as TGTGCCAGCAGCTTATCTGACTACCGCACAGATACGCAGTATTTT.

V usage is TRBV6-5 and J usage is TRBJ2-1; D might be TRBD2 (6 bases). From germline, CDR1 is MNHEY and CDR2 SVGAGI. There are 15 residues in the CDR3. V dropped 5 bases and J dropped 5 bases, with 16 bases sitting between them. The CDR3 is CASSTPTRIHNEQFF. CDR3 bases: TGTGCCAGCAGTACCCCGACTAGAATCCACAATGAGCAGTTCTTC.

The rearrangement links TRBV10-3 to TRBJ2-1, with 12 positions matching TRBD2. The length of the CDR3 is 19 residues. Trimming at V came to 1 base and at J to 8 bases, leaving 15 bases not matched to a gene. From germline, CDR1 is ENHRY and CDR2 SYGVKD. CDR3 in DNA: TGTGCCATCAGTGAGTACGTAGACGACTCCGGGACTAGCGGGCATGAGCAGTTCTTC. The encoded protein is CAISEYVDDSGTSGHEQFF.

The chain links TRBV19 to TRBJ1-1; 8 bases map to TRBD1. The CDR3 spans 15 residues. The germline CDR1 and CDR2 sequences are LNHDA and SQIVND (reference sequence). V shed 4 bases and J 3 bases; nucleotides not matched to a gene: 7. DNA of the CDR3: TGTGCCAGTAGTAACAGGGGGGGGCGAGACACTGAAGCTTTCTTT. Amino acids: CASSNRGGRDTEAFF.

This clone was detected only a few times. This chain joins TRBV7-2 and TRBJ2-5; 7 bases are a match to TRBD2. Trimming at V came to 4 bases and at J to 0 bases, leaving 11 bases not matched to a gene. Germline values: CDR1 SGHTA, CDR2 FQGNSA. The CDR3 extends over 17 amino acids. The CDR3 loop is CASSSSQRGGDQETQYF. The CDR3 DNA reads TGTGCCAGCAGCTCCTCCCAGCGGGGTGGGGACCAAGAGACCCAGTACTTC.

V and J are TRBV28 and TRBJ2-7; D call uncertain. The germline V gene has CDR1 MDHEN and CDR2 SYDVKM. V shed 10 bases and J shed 3 bases, with 13 bases lying between them. The CDR3 is made up of 12 amino acids. CDR3 in DNA: TGTGCCACATCAGCGTCCCGCTACGAGCAGTACTTC. Its translation: CATSASRYEQYF. Based on the CDR3 plus reference TRBV28 and TRBJ2-7, the full variable domain is DVKVTQSSRYLVKRTGEKVFLECVQDMDHENMFWYRQDPGLGLRLIYFSYDVKMKEKGDIPEGYSVSREKKERFSLILESASTNQTSMYLCATSASRYEQYFGPGTRLTVT.